This T cell receptor beta chain was found in a study of neoadjuvant nivolumab and ipilimumab in lung cancer. General study findings and limits: From pretherapy to surgery, tumor richness and clonality rose with dual therapy. Higher pretherapy blood TCR richness went with higher resected-tumor richness.

CDR1 SGHNT and CDR2 YENEEA come from the germline V gene. The ends were cut back, 3 bases at V and 6 bases at J, with 9 bases in the middle. The CDR3 totals 13 residues. A note on this clone: No antigen is known for it.

Clones were sequenced by immunoSEQ multiplex PCR, and TCRdb holds only the in-frame ones, with some missing. The sample contains several thousand clones, 89% of which appear only once. The rearrangement uses TRBV11-3 and TRBJ2-1, with D maybe TRBD1 (6 bases). The clonotype originates from an adult with non-small cell lung cancer. Some clones in this sample may be carry-over from other donors' samples. This specimen consisted of tumor tissue, obtained after neoadjuvant nivolumab, alone or with ipilimumab, at or shortly before surgery. CDR3 coding DNA: TGTGCCAGCAGCTTTAACAGGGTCAATGAGCAGTTCTTC. Protein product: CASSFNRVNEQFF.